The T cell receptor beta chain under discussion was sequenced for a study of T cell responses to AZD1222 COVID-19 vaccine. The CDR3 covers 14 residues. Germline loops: CDR1 SGHTA, CDR2 FQGNSA. V lost 4 bases, J lost 5 bases, and 2 bases stayed unmatched. Only in-frame clones appear in the TCRdb table, and some are missing; sequencing was by immunoSEQ multiplex PCR. Of tens of thousands of clones listed, roughly nine tenths are singletons. The chain carries TRBV7-2 and TRBJ1-5; 10 positions match TRBD1. This TCR came from an adult in good health. The starting material was peripheral blood, obtained on day 0 of AZD1222 vaccination. The CDR3: CASSSGQGDQPQHF. DNA of the CDR3: TGTGCCAGCAGCTCCGGACAGGGGGATCAGCCCCAGCATTTT.